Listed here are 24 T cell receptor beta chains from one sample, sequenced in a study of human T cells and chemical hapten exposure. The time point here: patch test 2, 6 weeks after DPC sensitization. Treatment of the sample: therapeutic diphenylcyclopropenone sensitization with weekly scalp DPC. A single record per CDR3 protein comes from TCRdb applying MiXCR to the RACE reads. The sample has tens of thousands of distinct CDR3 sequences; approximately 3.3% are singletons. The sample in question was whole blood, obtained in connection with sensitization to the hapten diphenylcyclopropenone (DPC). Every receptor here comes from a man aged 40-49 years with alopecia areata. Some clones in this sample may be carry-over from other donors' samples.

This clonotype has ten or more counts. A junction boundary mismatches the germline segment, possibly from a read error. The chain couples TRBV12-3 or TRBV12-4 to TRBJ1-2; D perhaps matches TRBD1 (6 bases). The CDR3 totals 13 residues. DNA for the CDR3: TGTGCCAGCAGTCCTAAAGGGGGTTATGACTACACCTTC. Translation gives CASSPKGGYDYTF.

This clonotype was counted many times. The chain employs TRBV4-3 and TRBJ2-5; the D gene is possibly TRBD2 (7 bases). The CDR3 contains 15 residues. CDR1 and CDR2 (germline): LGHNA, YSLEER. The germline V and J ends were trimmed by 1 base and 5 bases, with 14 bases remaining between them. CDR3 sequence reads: CASSQVGGGRETQYF. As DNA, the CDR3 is TGCGCCAGCAGCCAAGTTGGGGGGGGCCGGGAGACCCAGTACTTC.

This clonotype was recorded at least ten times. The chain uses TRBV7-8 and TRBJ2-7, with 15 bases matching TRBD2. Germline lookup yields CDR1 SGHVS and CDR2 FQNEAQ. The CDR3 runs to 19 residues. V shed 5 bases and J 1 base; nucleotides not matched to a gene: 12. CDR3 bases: TGTGCCAGCAGCCCGAAAGGACTAGCGGGAGGGCCTTTGTCCTACGAGCAGTACTTC. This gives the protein CASSPKGLAGGPLSYEQYF.

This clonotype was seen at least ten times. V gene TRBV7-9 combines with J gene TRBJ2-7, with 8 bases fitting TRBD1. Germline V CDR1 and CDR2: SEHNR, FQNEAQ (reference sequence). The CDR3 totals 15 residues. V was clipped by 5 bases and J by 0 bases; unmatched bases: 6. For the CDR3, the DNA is TGTGCCAGCAGCCCAGGGGGCCGGAGCTCCTACGAGCAGTACTTC. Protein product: CASSPGGRSSYEQYF.

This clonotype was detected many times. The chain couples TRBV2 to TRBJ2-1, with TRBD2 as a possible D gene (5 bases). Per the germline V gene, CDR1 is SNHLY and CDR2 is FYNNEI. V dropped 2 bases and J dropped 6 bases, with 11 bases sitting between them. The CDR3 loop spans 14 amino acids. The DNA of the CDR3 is TGTGCCAGCAGTGAATTGGCTAGCTCCAATGAGCAGTTCTTC. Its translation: CASSELASSNEQFF.

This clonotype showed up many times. The CDR3 protein is CASSPIDREGSPLHF. The DNA for the CDR3 is TGTGCCAGCAGTCCTATAGACAGGGAGGGGTCACCCCTCCACTTT. This rearrangement joins TRBV27 to TRBJ1-6, with 7 positions matching TRBD1. The ends lost 5 bases at V and 10 bases at J; junction bases unmatched: 11. Germline V gene data show CDR1 as MNHEY and CDR2 as SMNVEV (reference sequence). The CDR3 covers 15 residues.

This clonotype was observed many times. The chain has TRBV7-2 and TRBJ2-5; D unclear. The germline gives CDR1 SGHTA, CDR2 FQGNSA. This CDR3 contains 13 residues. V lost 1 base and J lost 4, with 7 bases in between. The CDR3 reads CASSLGTRETQYF. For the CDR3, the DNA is TGTGCCAGCAGCTTAGGGACCCGAGAGACCCAGTACTTC.

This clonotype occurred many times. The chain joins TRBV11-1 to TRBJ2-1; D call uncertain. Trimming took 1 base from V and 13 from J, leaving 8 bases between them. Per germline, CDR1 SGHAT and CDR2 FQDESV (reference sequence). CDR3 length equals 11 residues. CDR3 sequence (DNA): TGTGCCAGCAGCTTAGGCCTGGGACAGTTCTTC. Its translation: CASSLGLGQFF.

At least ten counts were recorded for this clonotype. The CDR3 reads CASGTVYNEQFF. CDR3 DNA sequence: TGTGCCAGCGGAACCGTCTACAATGAGCAGTTCTTC. This chain uses TRBV5-6 with TRBJ2-1; D is undetermined. The V gene lost 7 bases and the J gene lost 3 bases, with 8 bases spanning the gap. There are 12 residues in the CDR3. Germline V gene data show CDR1 as SGHDT and CDR2 as YYEEEE.

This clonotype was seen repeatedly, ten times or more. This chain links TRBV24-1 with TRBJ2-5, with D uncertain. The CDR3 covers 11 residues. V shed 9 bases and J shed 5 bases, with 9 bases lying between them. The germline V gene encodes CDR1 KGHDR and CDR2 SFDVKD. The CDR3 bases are TGTGCCACCGAGGTGGGGGAGACCCAGTACTTC. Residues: CATEVGETQYF.

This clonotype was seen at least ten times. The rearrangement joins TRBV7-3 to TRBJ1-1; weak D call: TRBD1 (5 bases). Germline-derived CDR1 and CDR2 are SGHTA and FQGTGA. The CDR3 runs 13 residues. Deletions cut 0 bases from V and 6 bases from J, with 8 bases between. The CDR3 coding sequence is TGTGCCAGCAGCTTAACGGGGGGGTCTGAAGCTTTCTTT. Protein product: CASSLTGGSEAFF. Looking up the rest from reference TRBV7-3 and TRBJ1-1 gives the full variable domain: GAGVSQTPSNKVTEKGKYVELRCDPISGHTALYWYRQSLGQGPEFLIYFQGTGAADDSGLPNDRFFAVRPEGSVSTLKIQRTERGDSAVYLCASSLTGGSEAFFGQGTRLTVV.

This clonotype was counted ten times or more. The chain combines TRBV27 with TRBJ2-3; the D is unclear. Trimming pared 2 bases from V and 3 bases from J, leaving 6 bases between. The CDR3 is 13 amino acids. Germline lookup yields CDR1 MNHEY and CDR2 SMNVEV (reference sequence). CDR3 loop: CASSLISTDTQYF. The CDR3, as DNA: TGTGCCAGCAGTTTAATATCAACAGATACGCAGTATTTT.

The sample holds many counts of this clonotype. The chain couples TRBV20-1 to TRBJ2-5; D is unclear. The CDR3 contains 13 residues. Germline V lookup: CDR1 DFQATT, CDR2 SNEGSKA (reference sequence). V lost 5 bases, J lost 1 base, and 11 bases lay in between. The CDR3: CSAPPWGQETQYF. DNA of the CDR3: TGCAGTGCTCCTCCCTGGGGCCAAGAGACCCAGTACTTC.

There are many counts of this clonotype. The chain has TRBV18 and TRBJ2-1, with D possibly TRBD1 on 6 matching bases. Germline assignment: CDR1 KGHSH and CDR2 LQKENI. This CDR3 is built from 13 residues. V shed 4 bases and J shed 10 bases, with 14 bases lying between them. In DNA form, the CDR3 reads TGTGCCAGCTCACAAAATACAGGGAAGGAGCAGTTCTTC. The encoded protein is CASSQNTGKEQFF.

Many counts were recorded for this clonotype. The CDR3 loop reads CASSFNQGNTGELFF. CDR3 in DNA: TGTGCCAGCAGCTTTAATCAGGGGAACACCGGGGAGCTGTTTTTT. The chain couples TRBV5-4 to TRBJ2-2; possible D gene TRBD1, 5 bases. The ends were cut back, 2 bases at V and 1 base at J, with 9 bases in the middle. The CDR3 has 15 residues. Per the germline V gene, CDR1 is SGHNT and CDR2 is YYREEE (reference sequence).

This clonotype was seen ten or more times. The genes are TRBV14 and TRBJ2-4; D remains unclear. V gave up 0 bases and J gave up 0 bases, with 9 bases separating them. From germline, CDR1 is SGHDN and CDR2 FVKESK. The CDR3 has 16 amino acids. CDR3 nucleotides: TGTGCCAGCAGCCAAGAAGGGATTTCAGCCAAAAACATTCAGTACTTC. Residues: CASSQEGISAKNIQYF.

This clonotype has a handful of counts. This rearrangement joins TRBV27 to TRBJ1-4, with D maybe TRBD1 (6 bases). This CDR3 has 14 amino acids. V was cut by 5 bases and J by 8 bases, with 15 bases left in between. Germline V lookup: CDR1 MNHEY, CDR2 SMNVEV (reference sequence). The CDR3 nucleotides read TGTGCCAGCAGTCCCCGGGCAGGGGCGGAAAAACTGTTTTTT. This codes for CASSPRAGAEKLFF.

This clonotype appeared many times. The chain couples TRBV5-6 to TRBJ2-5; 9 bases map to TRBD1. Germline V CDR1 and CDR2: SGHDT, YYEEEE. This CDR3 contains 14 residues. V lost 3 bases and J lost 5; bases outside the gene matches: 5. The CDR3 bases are TGTGCCAGCAGCTCCCGACAGGGGGTGGAGACCCAGTACTTC. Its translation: CASSSRQGVETQYF.

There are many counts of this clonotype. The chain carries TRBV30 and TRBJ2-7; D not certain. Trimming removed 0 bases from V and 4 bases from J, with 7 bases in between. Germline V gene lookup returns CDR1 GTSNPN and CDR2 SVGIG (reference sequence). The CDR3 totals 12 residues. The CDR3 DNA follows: TGTGCCTGGAGTGTACGCCCTTACGAGCAGTACTTC. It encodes CAWSVRPYEQYF.

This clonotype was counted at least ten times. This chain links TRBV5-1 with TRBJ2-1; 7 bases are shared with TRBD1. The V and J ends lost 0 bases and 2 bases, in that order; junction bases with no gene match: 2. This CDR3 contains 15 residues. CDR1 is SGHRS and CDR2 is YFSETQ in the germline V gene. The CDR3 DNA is TGCGCCAGCAGCTTGGACGGGACAGCCTACAATGAGCAGTTCTTC. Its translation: CASSLDGTAYNEQFF.

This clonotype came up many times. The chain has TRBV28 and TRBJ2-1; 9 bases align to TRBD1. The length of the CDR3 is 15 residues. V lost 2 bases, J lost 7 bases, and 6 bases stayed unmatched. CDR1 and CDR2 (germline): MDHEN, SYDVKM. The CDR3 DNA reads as TGTGCCAGCAGTTTACGTAGGACAGGGGTGAATGAGCAGTTCTTC. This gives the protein CASSLRRTGVNEQFF.

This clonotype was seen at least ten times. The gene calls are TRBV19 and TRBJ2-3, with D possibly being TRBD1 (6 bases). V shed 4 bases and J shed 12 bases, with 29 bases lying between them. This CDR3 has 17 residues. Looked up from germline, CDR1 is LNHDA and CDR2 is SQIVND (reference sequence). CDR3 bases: TGTGCCAGTAGTACCTTCCCGGGACAACGGTCCTGGGAACGTCAGTATTTT. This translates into CASSTFPGQRSWERQYF.

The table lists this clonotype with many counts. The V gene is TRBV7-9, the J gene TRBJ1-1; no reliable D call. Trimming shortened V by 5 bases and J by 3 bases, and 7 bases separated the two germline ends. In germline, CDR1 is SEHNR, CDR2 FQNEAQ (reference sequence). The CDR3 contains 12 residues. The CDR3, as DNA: TGTGCCAGCAGCCTCTTGGACACTGAAGCTTTCTTT. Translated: CASSLLDTEAFF.

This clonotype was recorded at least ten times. CDR3 in DNA: TGTGCCAGCAGCTTAGTTCACCCTACACAAGAGACCCAGTACTTC. Translating gives CASSLVHPTQETQYF. The chain uses TRBV7-9 and TRBJ2-5; D gene unclear. V was clipped by 1 base and J by 2 bases, with 11 bases between them. The CDR3 covers 15 residues. CDR1 and CDR2 (germline): SEHNR, FQNEAQ (reference sequence).